The 24 T cell receptor beta chains below were found in one sample sequenced in a study of control samples from healthy donors and cancer patients. Clones were sequenced by immunoSEQ multiplex PCR, and TCRdb holds only the in-frame ones, with some missing. The sample shows about 100,000 clones, 75% to 90% of them seen only once. Sequencing was performed on blood. The receptors were gathered from a man aged 25 to 40 in good health.

Points on this clone: The same CDR3 is also encoded by other DNA sequences in this sample. V and J are TRBV6-5 and TRBJ1-1; weak D call: TRBD1 (5 bases). V gave up 2 bases and J gave up 1 base, with 5 bases separating them. This CDR3 has 13 residues. The germline CDR1 and CDR2 sequences are MNHEY and SVGAGI. CDR3: CASSYQGNTEAFF. CDR3 DNA sequence: TGTGCCAGCAGTTACCAGGGGAACACTGAAGCTTTCTTT.

The chain links TRBV6-5 to TRBJ1-1, with 9 bases fitting TRBD1. Germline assignment: CDR1 MNHEY and CDR2 SVGAGI. CDR3 length: 14 residues. V lost 6 bases and J lost 4; bases outside the gene matches: 6. The CDR3 DNA reads as TGTGCCAGCAGAGATGGACAGGGGACCACTGAAGCTTTCTTT. Protein: CASRDGQGTTEAFF.

The chain carries TRBV4-1 and TRBJ2-3; D not resolved. The length of the CDR3 is 13 residues. Germline-derived CDR1 and CDR2 are MGHRA and YSYEKL. Trimming left V 1 base short and J 6 bases short, with 8 bases between. The CDR3 is CASSQAVRDTQYF. Written as DNA, the CDR3 is TGCGCCAGCAGCCAAGCCGTCCGGGATACGCAGTATTTT.

The CDR3 protein is CASSLSAAAYGAFF. Here the CDR3 DNA reads TGTGCCAGCAGCTTATCAGCAGCCGCCTATGGGGCTTTCTTT. The V gene is TRBV7-9, the J gene TRBJ1-1; D is unresolved. Trimming stripped 2 bases from V and 11 bases from J, with 18 bases between. The CDR3 sequence is 14 residues long. Germline CDR1 reads SEHNR; CDR2 reads FQNEAQ (reference sequence).

The chain carries TRBV27 and TRBJ1-1; D remains ambiguous. V lost 6 bases and J lost 1, with 12 bases in between. Germline V gene sequence: CDR1 MNHEY, CDR2 SMNVEV (reference sequence). This CDR3 is 14 amino acids long. CDR3 DNA sequence: TGTGCCAGCAGGTCATCAACGGAGAACACTGAAGCTTTCTTT. This sequence encodes CASRSSTENTEAFF.

This chain uses TRBV2 with TRBJ2-5; 13 nucleotides agree with TRBD2. The CDR3 contains 17 residues. Germline CDR1 reads SNHLY; CDR2 reads FYNNEI. With 1 base clipped from V and 2 bases from J, the junction kept 4 bases outside the gene matches. CDR3 in amino acids: CASSEGILAGGQETQYF. The CDR3 DNA reads TGTGCCAGCAGTGAAGGGATACTAGCGGGGGGGCAAGAGACCCAGTACTTC.

The genes are TRBV7-2 and TRBJ2-2, with TRBD1 matching over 7 bases. Germline V gene sequence: CDR1 SGHTA, CDR2 FQGNSA. V shed 5 bases and J 2 bases; nucleotides not matched to a gene: 8. This CDR3 contains 16 residues. The CDR3 bases are TGTGCCAGCAGCCTCTCGTGGGACAGAAACACCGGGGAGCTGTTTTTT. Its translation: CASSLSWDRNTGELFF. Combining the CDR3 with reference TRBV7-2 and TRBJ2-2 gives the whole variable domain GAGVSQSPSNKVTEKGKDVELRCDPISGHTALYWYRQSLGQGLEFLIYFQGNSAPDKSGLPSDRFSAERTGGSVSTLTIQRTQQEDSAVYLCASSLSWDRNTGELFFGEGSRLTVL.

CDR3 sequence (DNA): TGTGCCAGCAGCCAGGGGGAGGGAGGGCCTAGGACCGGGGAGCTGTTTTTT. Its protein is CASSQGEGGPRTGELFF. This chain joins TRBV11-2 and TRBJ2-2, with D perhaps matching TRBD1 or TRBD2 (7 bases each). V was trimmed by 5 bases and J by 5 bases, leaving 21 bases between them. This CDR3 contains 17 residues. CDR1 is SGHAT, CDR2 FQNNGV, per germline.

V gene TRBV6-4 combines with J gene TRBJ2-5, with D perhaps being TRBD1 or TRBD2 (5 bases each). The CDR3 contains 15 residues. With 3 bases removed from V and 5 bases from J, the gap between germline ends came to 16 bases. Germline V gives CDR1 MRHNA, CDR2 SNTAGT. The CDR3 nucleotides are TGTGCCAGCAGTGAGAACGGGGCTAAGGCGGAGACCCAGTACTTC. This translates into CASSENGAKAETQYF.

The rearrangement links TRBV4-2 to TRBJ1-1; no clear D. The CDR3 covers 14 residues. Trimming left V 0 bases short and J 5 bases short, with 10 bases between. CDR1 and CDR2 from the germline V gene are LGHNA and YNFKEQ. CDR3 loop: CASSQDVRQTEAFF. DNA of the CDR3: TGTGCCAGCAGCCAAGACGTACGGCAGACTGAAGCTTTCTTT.

The genes are TRBV7-9 and TRBJ1-2, with 12 bases identical to TRBD1. The CDR3 runs 15 residues. Germline V gene data show CDR1 as SEHNR and CDR2 as FQNEAQ (reference sequence). V lost 4 bases and J lost 6; bases outside the gene matches: 6. The CDR3 loop is CASSSGTGGVNGYTF. The DNA of the CDR3 is TGTGCCAGCAGCTCCGGGACAGGGGGCGTCAATGGCTACACCTTC.

This clone was recorded a few times. The chain has TRBV7-2 and TRBJ1-6, with no clear D. The CDR3 totals 16 residues. The V end lost 1 base, the J end lost 6 bases, and 13 bases lay between the germline ends. CDR1 is SGHTA, CDR2 FQGNSA, per germline. CDR3 in amino acids: CASSLGGGWANSPLHF. The CDR3 DNA reads TGTGCCAGCAGCTTAGGTGGAGGTTGGGCTAATTCACCCCTCCACTTT.

As for this clone: Other nucleotide sequences from this sample produce the same CDR3. The rearrangement links TRBV19 to TRBJ2-2; TRBD1 might be the D (7 bases). The CDR3 is 15 amino acids. Trimming left V 1 base short and J 4 bases short, with 10 bases between. Germline values: CDR1 LNHDA, CDR2 SQIVND (reference sequence). The CDR3 coding sequence is TGTGCCAGTAGTATAGGCCAGGGGGGCACCGGGGAGCTGTTTTTT. This sequence encodes CASSIGQGGTGELFF.

The chain combines TRBV20-1 with TRBJ2-7; 7 nucleotides align to TRBD1. V shed 4 bases and J 6 bases; nucleotides not matched to a gene: 3. The length of the CDR3 is 11 residues. CDR1 and CDR2 (germline): DFQATT, SNEGSKA (reference sequence). Here the CDR3 DNA reads TGCAGTGCTACGGCAGGGGGCGAGCAGTACGTC. Amino acid sequence: CSATAGGEQYV.

This clone has only one observation. The CDR3: CASSLDAGNNQPQHF. CDR3 in DNA: TGCGCCAGCAGCTTGGATGCGGGGAATAATCAGCCCCAGCATTTT. This chain uses TRBV5-1 with TRBJ1-5, with D uncertain. V dropped 0 bases and J dropped 4 bases, with 11 bases sitting between them. The CDR3 is 15 residues long. CDR1 and CDR2 from the germline V gene are SGHRS and YFSETQ.

This clone came up a few times. The chain joins TRBV27 to TRBJ2-2; 7 positions agree with TRBD2. CDR3 size: 15 residues. V lost 4 bases, J lost 4 bases, and 6 bases stayed unmatched. Germline V gene lookup returns CDR1 MNHEY and CDR2 SMNVEV (reference sequence). This chain's CDR3 is CASSWDYRGTGELFF. In DNA form, the CDR3 reads TGTGCCAGCAGTTGGGACTATCGAGGCACCGGGGAGCTGTTTTTT.

The chain recombines TRBV7-9 with TRBJ1-3; perhaps TRBD1 as D (5 bases). The germline CDR1 and CDR2 sequences are SEHNR and FQNEAQ (reference sequence). V lost 2 bases and J lost 2, with 16 bases in between. This CDR3 has 17 residues. The CDR3 region is CASSLTSGQGPGNTIYF. Written as DNA, the CDR3 is TGTGCCAGCAGCTTAACCTCGGGGCAGGGACCTGGAAACACCATATATTTT.

DNA for the CDR3: TGTGCCAGCAGCTCCTCCGAACAGATGAACACTGAAGCTTTCTTT. Translated: CASSSSEQMNTEAFF. This chain uses TRBV13 with TRBJ1-1, with D hard to call. CDR1 is PRHDT and CDR2 is FYEKMQ in the germline V gene (reference sequence). This CDR3 comprises 15 residues. V lost 4 bases, J lost 0 bases, and 12 bases lay in between.

This rearrangement joins TRBV6-2 or TRBV6-3 to TRBJ1-2, with D possibly matching TRBD1 (5 bases). Germline CDR1 is MNHEY and CDR2 is SVGEGT. The CDR3 covers 12 residues. Trimming took 2 bases from V and 4 from J, leaving 5 bases between them. CDR3 DNA: TGTGCCAGCAGTTACAGGGGCTATGGCTACACCTTC. It is translated as CASSYRGYGYTF.

V and J are TRBV20-1 and TRBJ1-1; possibly TRBD1 for D (5 bases). V was trimmed by 3 bases and J by 1 base, leaving 6 bases between them. This CDR3 contains 12 residues. In germline, CDR1 is DFQATT, CDR2 SNEGSKA (reference sequence). The CDR3 loop reads CSASGGNTEAFF. The CDR3 coding sequence is TGCAGTGCTAGTGGGGGGAACACTGAAGCTTTCTTT.

V gene TRBV3-1 (or the pseudogene TRBV3-2) combines with J gene TRBJ1-6, with D perhaps matching TRBD1 (5 bases). This CDR3 is 15 amino acids long. With 4 bases removed from V and 7 bases from J, the gap between germline ends came to 14 bases. From germline, CDR1 is LGHDT and CDR2 YNNKEL (reference sequence). CDR3 amino acids: CASSRGQGKNSPLHF. The CDR3 DNA reads TGTGCCAGCAGCCGTGGGCAGGGCAAGAATTCACCCCTCCACTTT.

The CDR3 sequence: CASSERRAGGEKLFF. For the CDR3, the DNA is TGTGCCAGCAGTGAAAGACGGGCAGGGGGTGAAAAACTGTTTTTT. The chain couples TRBV25-1 to TRBJ1-4; 7 bases agree with TRBD1. The CDR3 is 15 amino acids. Germline V gene data show CDR1 as MGHDK and CDR2 as SYGVNS. Germline trimming cut 2 bases from V and 7 bases from J; bases unmatched to any gene: 7.

The V call is TRBV9, the J call TRBJ2-1, with TRBD2 identical over 12 bases. CDR1 and CDR2 (germline): SGDLS, YYNGEE. The CDR3 consists of 15 residues. Trimming at V came to 3 bases and at J to 9 bases, leaving 7 bases not matched to a gene. CDR3 coding DNA: TGTGCCAGCAGCGGGACTAGCGGGGACTTGGGTGAGCAGTTCTTC. It yields the protein CASSGTSGDLGEQFF.

This CDR3 is CASSPSTYGQGENTEAFF. CDR3 nucleotide sequence: TGTGCCAGCAGCCCCTCCACTTATGGACAGGGGGAGAACACTGAAGCTTTCTTT. The chain carries TRBV11-2 and TRBJ1-1; 10 nucleotides agree with TRBD1. Germline V CDR1 and CDR2: SGHAT, FQNNGV. This CDR3 comprises 18 residues. Unmatched junction bases numbered 13, after V lost 5 bases and J lost 1 base.